Detailed here is one T cell receptor beta chain. Its antigen remains unidentified. These data come from a study of T cell responses to AZD1222 COVID-19 vaccine. Repertoires were generated with immunoSEQ multiplex PCR, while TCRdb's copy carries only in-frame clones and drops some. The data contain about 190,000 clones, approximately 92% of them singletons. CDR1 and CDR2 from the germline V gene are MNHEY and SMNVEV (reference sequence). CDR3 length: 15 amino acids. Unmatched junction bases numbered 4, after V lost 5 bases and J lost 5 bases. Findings and limits, study-wide: Vaccine-related CD4 TCRs covered spike, predominating at 160-218 and 743-854. Donors, mostly white British, included more females; clonal diversity was possibly underestimated. Sampled repertoires all dated from after the peak T cell response. An increase in Spike-specific TCR breadth and depth was observed after two AZD1222 doses.

The chain employs TRBV27 and TRBJ2-5, with TRBD2 matching 14 bases. This specimen consisted of peripheral blood, obtained on day 0 of AZD1222 vaccination. This receptor was taken from an adult in good health. The CDR3 sequence: CASSRLAGGRETQYF. DNA for the CDR3: TGTGCCAGCAGTAGACTAGCGGGGGGGCGGGAGACCCAGTACTTC.